The 15 T cell receptor beta chains given below trace back to one sample, sequenced in a study of T-cell memory formation after mild COVID-19. MiXCR, applied by TCRdb to the 5' RACE reads, yields one record per CDR3 protein. The sample has roughly 580,000 distinct CDR3 sequences; roughly 18% are singletons. The sequenced material came from PBMCs or a T cell subset sorted from them (not recorded which). These TCRs come from an adult woman who had mild COVID-19 (a few samples of this study predate the infection). Cell type and time point are not known.

The sample holds many counts of this clonotype. The rearrangement links TRBV4-1 to TRBJ2-5, with D possibly being TRBD2 (6 bases). V gave up 3 bases and J gave up 4 bases, with 12 bases separating them. CDR1 and CDR2 (germline): MGHRA, YSYEKL. The CDR3 sequence is 14 residues long. In DNA form, the CDR3 reads TGCGCCAGCAGCCAGGGGCTAGCGCGAGAGACCCAGTACTTC. It yields the protein CASSQGLARETQYF.

The chain is built from TRBV19 and TRBJ1-1; D unresolved. Per the germline V gene, CDR1 is LNHDA and CDR2 is SQIVND (reference sequence). The CDR3 is 14 amino acids. Trimming took off 1 base at V and 4 bases at J, with 10 bases between the two ends. The CDR3 here is CASSIGGYGTEAFF. DNA of the CDR3: TGTGCCAGTAGTATAGGGGGATACGGCACTGAAGCTTTCTTT.

This rearrangement joins TRBV12-3 or TRBV12-4 to TRBJ2-1, with 8 bases lining up with TRBD2. The CDR3 consists of 14 residues. With V trimmed by 6 bases and J by 6 bases, 7 bases remained unmatched. This CDR3 is CASRNSGKGNEQFF. As DNA, the CDR3 is TGTGCCAGCAGGAATAGCGGGAAGGGCAATGAGCAGTTCTTC.

The J gene is TRBJ2-6, the V gene TRBV5-6; D gene unclear. Germline CDR1 reads SGHDT; CDR2 reads YYEEEE. Trimming left V 0 bases short and J 5 bases short, with 3 bases between. The CDR3 runs 13 residues. CDR3 residues: CASSLAWANVLTF. The DNA of the CDR3 is TGTGCCAGCAGCTTGGCGTGGGCCAACGTCCTGACTTTC.

The chain joins TRBV5-1 to TRBJ2-5; weak D call: TRBD2 (7 bases). This CDR3 comprises 13 residues. Deletions cut 7 bases from V and 2 bases from J, with 12 bases between. Germline V CDR1 and CDR2: SGHRS, YFSETQ. DNA for the CDR3: TGCGCCAGCCAGGGGACTACTCAAGAGACCCAGTACTTC. Amino acids: CASQGTTQETQYF. Drawing the rest from reference TRBV5-1 and TRBJ2-5, the complete variable domain is KAGVTQTPRYLIKTRGQQVTLSCSPISGHRSVSWYQQTPGQGLQFLFEYFSETQRNKGNFPGRFSGRQFSNSRSEMNVSTLELGDSALYLCASQGTTQETQYFGPGTRLLVL.

V is TRBV7-6 and J is TRBJ2-5; D is perhaps TRBD2 (5 bases). Deletions cut 2 bases from V and 3 bases from J, with 13 bases between. CDR3 size: 15 residues. Germline values: CDR1 SGHVS, CDR2 FNYEAQ. The DNA of the CDR3 is TGTGCCAGCAGCTTATATCGTAGCGCCGAAGAGACCCAGTACTTC. Protein sequence: CASSLYRSAEETQYF.

This chain uses TRBV7-9 with TRBJ1-2, with D possibly being TRBD1 (5 bases). Germline assignment: CDR1 SEHNR and CDR2 FQNEAQ (reference sequence). The CDR3 is made up of 13 amino acids. V gave up 2 bases and J gave up 4 bases, with 8 bases separating them. Written as DNA, the CDR3 is TGTGCCAGCAGCTTACAGGGCCTCTATGGCTACACCTTC. Amino acid sequence: CASSLQGLYGYTF.

This clonotype came up a few times. The V call is TRBV7-9, the J call TRBJ2-3; a weak D match, TRBD2 (5 bases). CDR3 length equals 16 residues. Trimming removed 5 bases from V and 2 bases from J, with 17 bases in between. Germline V gene sequence: CDR1 SEHNR, CDR2 FQNEAQ (reference sequence). The CDR3 spells CASSHLARAYTDTQYF. In DNA form, the CDR3 reads TGTGCCAGCAGCCACCTGGCGAGGGCCTACACAGATACGCAGTATTTT.

This clonotype was observed a handful of times. V is TRBV11-1 and J is TRBJ2-3; possibly TRBD2 for D (7 bases). The CDR3 is made up of 16 amino acids. The V end was cut by 4 bases, the J end by 2 bases, with 16 bases between. Per germline, CDR1 SGHAT and CDR2 FQDESV (reference sequence). In nucleotides, the CDR3 is TGTGCCAGCAGCTCTCGGGCGGGGGCCCCCACAGATACGCAGTATTTT. It yields the protein CASSSRAGAPTDTQYF.

This chain joins TRBV3-1 and TRBJ2-1; D gene unclear. With 10 bases removed from V and 8 bases from J, the gap between germline ends came to 21 bases. The CDR3 has 14 amino acids. Germline CDR1 and CDR2: LGHDT and YNNKEL (reference sequence). The DNA of the CDR3 is TGTGCCACTTGGGATGGTCTGGCTGGGGATGAGCAGTTCTTC. It yields the protein CATWDGLAGDEQFF.

The table lists this clonotype with a few counts. The CDR3 nucleotides read TGTGCCAGCAGCTTAGGCGGGAGTTCCGGGGAGCTGTTTTTT. It translates to CASSLGGSSGELFF. The rearrangement uses TRBV7-2 and TRBJ2-2, with 7 bases lining up with TRBD2. The germline gives CDR1 SGHTA, CDR2 FQGNSA. Germline trimming cut 1 base from V and 6 bases from J; bases unmatched to any gene: 2. The CDR3 length is 14 residues. Looking up the rest from reference TRBV7-2 and TRBJ2-2 gives the full variable domain: GAGVSQSPSNKVTEKGKDVELRCDPISGHTALYWYRQSLGQGLEFLIYFQGNSAPDKSGLPSDRFSAERTGGSVSTLTIQRTQQEDSAVYLCASSLGGSSGELFFGEGSRLTVL.

The chain has TRBV27 and TRBJ2-3; D ambiguous. The CDR3 consists of 14 residues. Looked up from germline, CDR1 is MNHEY and CDR2 is SMNVEV (reference sequence). V lost 6 bases and J lost 5, with 15 bases in between. DNA of the CDR3: TGTGCCAGCAGCCCATGGGTAGAAGAAGATACGCAGTATTTT. Its protein is CASSPWVEEDTQYF.

This clonotype turned up a few times. The chain combines TRBV18 with TRBJ2-1, with TRBD2 matching over 11 bases. The CDR3 covers 20 residues. J gave up 3 bases and V 3 bases, and 16 bases lay outside the gene matches. CDR1 and CDR2 (germline): KGHSH, LQKENI. DNA for the CDR3: TGTGCCAGCTCACCGACAGCTAGCGGGGGGCCCGAAACCATCTACAATGAGCAGTTCTTC. It translates to CASSPTASGGPETIYNEQFF. The whole variable domain, remainder taken from reference TRBV18 and TRBJ2-1, is NAGVMQNPRHLVRRRGQEARLRCSPMKGHSHVYWYRQLPEEGLKFMVYLQKENIIDESGMPKERFSAEFPKEGPSILRIQQVVRGDSAAYFCASSPTASGGPETIYNEQFFGPGTRLTVL.

The CDR3 loop reads CSARKLAEGSYEQYF. CDR3 nucleotide sequence: TGCAGTGCTAGAAAACTAGCGGAGGGAAGCTACGAGCAGTACTTC. The genes are TRBV20-1 and TRBJ2-7, with 8 bases that match TRBD2. CDR1 and CDR2 (germline): DFQATT, SNEGSKA (reference sequence). There are 15 residues in the CDR3. Trimming removed 2 bases from V and 3 bases from J; junction bases left unmatched: 9.

This chain connects TRBV5-1 to TRBJ2-7, with TRBD2 identical over 10 bases. The V and J ends lost 0 bases and 3 bases, in that order; junction bases with no gene match: 3. The V gene's germline CDR1 is SGHRS and CDR2 YFSETQ. CDR3 length: 15 residues. CDR3 amino acids: CASSLVSSGGYEQYF. CDR3 DNA: TGCGCCAGCAGCTTGGTGTCTAGCGGGGGCTACGAGCAGTACTTC. Full variable domain (missing parts from reference TRBV5-1 and TRBJ2-7): KAGVTQTPRYLIKTRGQQVTLSCSPISGHRSVSWYQQTPGQGLQFLFEYFSETQRNKGNFPGRFSGRQFSNSRSEMNVSTLELGDSALYLCASSLVSSGGYEQYFGPGTRLTVT.